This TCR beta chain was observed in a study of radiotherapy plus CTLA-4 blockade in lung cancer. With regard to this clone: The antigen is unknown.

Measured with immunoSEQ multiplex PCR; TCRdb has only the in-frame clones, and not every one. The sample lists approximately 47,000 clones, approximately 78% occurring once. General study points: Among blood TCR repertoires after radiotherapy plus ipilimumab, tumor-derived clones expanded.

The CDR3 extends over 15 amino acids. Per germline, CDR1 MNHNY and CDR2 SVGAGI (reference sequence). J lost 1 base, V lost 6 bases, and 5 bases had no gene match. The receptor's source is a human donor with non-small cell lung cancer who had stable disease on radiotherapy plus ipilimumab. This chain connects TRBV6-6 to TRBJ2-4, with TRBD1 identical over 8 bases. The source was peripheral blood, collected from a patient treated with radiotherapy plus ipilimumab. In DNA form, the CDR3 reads TGTGCCAGCAGCCTGACAGGGGTTGCCAAAAACATTCAGTACTTC. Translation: CASSLTGVAKNIQYF.